The 29 T cell receptor beta chains below were found in one sample sequenced in a study of technical replicates of blood from a few donors. Assay: immunoSEQ multiplex PCR; the TCRdb copy retains only in-frame clones and omits some. This sample carries some 90,000 clones, around 95% of them seen once, and the ten largest clones take 0.34%. The sequenced sample consisted of T cells isolated from PBMCs. The receptors were gathered from a human donor in good health.

This chain links TRBV7-6 with TRBJ1-5; D call uncertain. The CDR3 loop spans 15 amino acids. V lost 2 bases, J lost 0 bases, and 8 bases lay in between. Germline lookup yields CDR1 SGHVS and CDR2 FNYEAQ. The CDR3 nucleotides are TGTGCCAGCAGCTTAAACACCAATAGCAATCAGCCCCAGCATTTT. Amino acids: CASSLNTNSNQPQHF.

In nucleotides, the CDR3 is TGTGCCATCAGTGAGCCCTTCACTCCCGGAGGGGATAATGAAAAACTGTTTTTT. This gives the protein CAISEPFTPGGDNEKLFF. The V gene is TRBV10-3, the J gene TRBJ1-4, with D perhaps TRBD1 (5 bases). V was shortened by 2 bases and J by 4 bases, with 20 bases between the two germline ends. The CDR3 loop spans 18 amino acids. CDR1 is ENHRY, CDR2 SYGVKD, per germline.

The gene calls are TRBV12-2 and TRBJ2-5; no check of the table's D call, TRBD1, against the DNA was made. TRBV12-2 is shown as a pseudogene. The CDR3 is 14 amino acids. The CDR3 coding sequence is TGTGCAAGTCGCTGCGGACAGGGCCAAGAGACCCAGTACTTC. Amino acid sequence: CASRCGQGQETQYF.

Here the CDR3 reads CASSRDRGKYEQYF. CDR3 nucleotides: TGTGCCAGCAGTCGTGACAGGGGAAAGTACGAGCAGTACTTC. The chain recombines TRBV14 with TRBJ2-7, with 8 nucleotides matching TRBD1. Germline values: CDR1 SGHDN, CDR2 FVKESK. V was clipped by 6 bases and J by 4 bases; unmatched bases: 8. The CDR3 sequence is 14 residues long.

The chain recombines TRBV19 with TRBJ2-5, with 8 bases aligning to TRBD2. The CDR3 sequence is 14 residues long. Germline lookup yields CDR1 LNHDA and CDR2 SQIVND (reference sequence). J gave up 2 bases and V 7 bases, and 6 bases lay outside the gene matches. The CDR3 sequence: CASNREGRQETQYF. For the CDR3, the DNA is TGTGCCAGTAACCGGGAGGGCCGGCAAGAGACCCAGTACTTC. The full variable domain, its missing parts supplied by reference TRBV19 and TRBJ2-5, is DGGITQSPKYLFRKEGQNVTLSCEQNLNHDAMYWYRQDPGQGLRLIYYSQIVNDFQKGDIAEGYSVSREKKESFPLTVTSAQKNPTAFYLCASNREGRQETQYFGPGTRLLVL.

Here the CDR3 DNA reads TGTGCCAGCAGCAAAGAAGGTAGCATCCAAGAGACCCAGTACTTC. Translating it yields CASSKEGSIQETQYF. V and J are TRBV21-1 and TRBJ2-5; no check of the table's D call, TRBD2, against the DNA was made. TRBV21-1 is annotated as a pseudogene. The CDR3 loop spans 15 amino acids.

The chain carries TRBV7-3 and TRBJ2-1; 8 bases agree with TRBD2. The V gene's germline CDR1 is SGHTA and CDR2 FQGTGA. The CDR3 has 15 amino acids. J lost 5 bases, V lost 5 bases, and 8 bases had no gene match. The CDR3 sequence is CASSRGSSGNNEQFF. The DNA of the CDR3 is TGTGCCAGCAGCCGGGGGAGTAGCGGGAACAATGAGCAGTTCTTC.

On this clone: Its ends do not fully match the called genes, so a read error is possible. The V call is TRBV6-5, the J call TRBJ2-4; tentatively, D is TRBD2 (5 bases). This CDR3 comprises 13 residues. Germline V gene data show CDR1 as MNHEY and CDR2 as SVGAGI. The CDR3 DNA is TGTGCCAGCAGTTACGATGGAGGCCGCATTCTGTACTTC. Its protein product is CASSYDGGRILYF.

The V call is TRBV27, the J call TRBJ1-1, with D perhaps TRBD1 (5 bases). V was trimmed by 3 bases and J by 6 bases, leaving 14 bases between them. CDR1 and CDR2 (germline): MNHEY, SMNVEV (reference sequence). The CDR3 contains 14 residues. CDR3 residues: CASSFLEVGAEAFF. As DNA, the CDR3 is TGTGCCAGCAGTTTTTTAGAGGTAGGGGCTGAAGCTTTCTTT.

The CDR3 DNA is TGTGCCAGCAGTGCCCGACTAGCGGGAGCTTACGAGCAGTACTTC. Protein product: CASSARLAGAYEQYF. The rearrangement links TRBV6-1 to TRBJ2-5, with TRBD2 identical over 12 bases. The end of the DNA is better explained by TRBJ2-7, so the J call may be wrong. Germline-derived CDR1 and CDR2 are MNHNS and SASEGT. The CDR3 consists of 15 residues.

V and J are TRBV28 and TRBJ1-2, with TRBD1 identical over 11 bases. CDR1 and CDR2 (germline): MDHEN, SYDVKM. The CDR3 totals 14 residues. Germline trimming cut 6 bases from V and 8 bases from J; bases unmatched to any gene: 8. The CDR3 sequence: CASSQGQGVRGYTF. The CDR3, as DNA: TGTGCCAGCAGCCAGGGACAGGGGGTACGAGGCTACACCTTC.

This chain joins TRBV7-2 and TRBJ2-2, with no clear D. The CDR3 is 14 amino acids. The germline CDR1 and CDR2 sequences are SGHTA and FQGNSA. V was clipped by 2 bases and J by 6 bases, with 10 bases between them. This CDR3 is CASSLKPRAGELFF. DNA of the CDR3: TGTGCCAGCAGCTTAAAACCTCGGGCCGGGGAGCTGTTTTTT. Based on the CDR3 plus reference TRBV7-2 and TRBJ2-2, the full variable domain is GAGVSQSPSNKVTEKGKDVELRCDPISGHTALYWYRQSLGQGLEFLIYFQGNSAPDKSGLPSDRFSAERTGGSVSTLTIQRTQQEDSAVYLCASSLKPRAGELFFGEGSRLTVL.

The CDR3 DNA reads TGTGCCACCGACAGGGGAGGCTACGAGCAGTACTTC. Amino acid sequence: CATDRGGYEQYF. The V and J genes are TRBV2 and TRBJ2-7, with TRBD1 matching 8 bases. The CDR3 totals 12 residues. V was pared by 10 bases and J by 3 bases, with 5 bases of the junction left unmatched. CDR1 is SNHLY, CDR2 FYNNEI, per germline.

V usage is TRBV30 and J usage is TRBJ1-5; D remains unclear. CDR1 is GTSNPN, CDR2 SVGIG, per germline (reference sequence). V was shortened by 2 bases and J by 3 bases, with 14 bases between the two germline ends. The length of the CDR3 is 15 residues. The CDR3 loop reads CAWSRYGGYNQPQHF. The CDR3 DNA follows: TGTGCCTGGAGTAGGTATGGCGGTTACAATCAGCCCCAGCATTTT.

CDR3 region: CASASQGLGYTF. CDR3 in DNA: TGTGCCAGCGCTTCTCAGGGACTTGGCTACACCTTC. The chain joins TRBV27 to TRBJ1-2; tentative D call: TRBD1 (5 bases). CDR3 length equals 12 residues. The V and J ends lost 8 bases and 7 bases respectively, with 14 bases between them. Germline values: CDR1 MNHEY, CDR2 SMNVEV (reference sequence).

The V call is TRBV5-4, the J call TRBJ1-1; D is unresolved. V shed 0 bases and J shed 5 bases, with 11 bases lying between them. The CDR3 contains 14 residues. Germline lookup yields CDR1 SGHNT and CDR2 YYREEE (reference sequence). CDR3: CASSLGGRETEAFF. CDR3 DNA sequence: TGTGCCAGCAGCTTGGGAGGGCGGGAGACTGAAGCTTTCTTT.

The rearrangement joins TRBV13 to TRBJ2-5; unclear D gene. Trimming removed 5 bases at V and 2 bases at J, with 3 bases between. Germline V gives CDR1 PRHDT, CDR2 FYEKMQ (reference sequence). This CDR3 is built from 11 residues. The CDR3, as DNA: TGTGCCAGCAGCCCGCAAGAGACCCAGTACTTC. It codes for CASSPQETQYF.

The rearrangement uses TRBV2 and TRBJ2-2; 11 nucleotides match TRBD2. V shed 8 bases, J shed 4 bases, and the junction held 6 bases outside the gene matches. The CDR3 spans 15 residues. Germline V gene data show CDR1 as SNHLY and CDR2 as FYNNEI. The chain's CDR3 is CASSPLAGATGELFF. As DNA, the CDR3 is TGTGCCAGCTCCCCACTAGCGGGAGCCACCGGGGAGCTGTTTTTT.

The rearrangement joins TRBV11-3 to TRBJ2-5, with 8 bases matching TRBD2. This CDR3 is 14 amino acids long. V was clipped by 5 bases and J by 1 base; unmatched bases: 3. Per the germline V gene, CDR1 is SGHNT and CDR2 is YENEEA. For the CDR3, the DNA is TGTGCCAGCAGCCGGGGGGGGGCCCAAGAGACCCAGTACTTC. Protein product: CASSRGGAQETQYF.

This chain links TRBV5-1 with TRBJ2-1; TRBD1 might be the D (5 bases). The CDR3 runs 16 residues. Deletions cut 2 bases from V and 5 bases from J, with 17 bases between. The V gene's germline CDR1 is SGHRS and CDR2 YFSETQ. The CDR3 DNA follows: TGCGCCAGCAGCTTCAGCAGACAGCTTCTGGACAATGAGCAGTTCTTC. Translating gives CASSFSRQLLDNEQFF. The full variable domain, completed using reference TRBV5-1 and TRBJ2-1, is KAGVTQTPRYLIKTRGQQVTLSCSPISGHRSVSWYQQTPGQGLQFLFEYFSETQRNKGNFPGRFSGRQFSNSRSEMNVSTLELGDSALYLCASSFSRQLLDNEQFFGPGTRLTVL.

The CDR3 spells CATRQGSTEAFF. CDR3 bases: TGTGCCACCCGACAGGGGTCAACTGAAGCTTTCTTT. The chain links TRBV27 to TRBJ1-1, with 8 nucleotides matching TRBD1. With V trimmed by 10 bases and J by 5 bases, 6 bases remained unmatched. This CDR3 spans 12 amino acids. Germline CDR1 reads MNHEY; CDR2 reads SMNVEV (reference sequence).

This chain connects TRBV9 to TRBJ2-7; TRBD1 agrees at 9 bases. This CDR3 region has 14 residues. Germline values: CDR1 SGDLS, CDR2 YYNGEE. The J segment lost 7 bases and the V segment lost 4 bases, leaving 9 bases of the junction unmatched. The CDR3 spells CASSPWTGAQEQYF. The DNA for the CDR3 is TGTGCCAGCAGCCCCTGGACAGGGGCTCAGGAGCAGTACTTC.

This chain joins TRBV2 and TRBJ2-2; 8 bases match TRBD2. V lost 6 bases, J lost 3 bases, and 9 bases stayed unmatched. The CDR3 loop spans 16 amino acids. Per germline, CDR1 SNHLY and CDR2 FYNNEI. The CDR3 spells CASSSAGTSYTGELFF. The DNA for the CDR3 is TGTGCCAGCAGCTCAGCCGGGACTAGTTACACCGGGGAGCTGTTTTTT.

This chain joins TRBV18 and TRBJ2-1, with 12 bases aligning to TRBD2. The CDR3 is 15 residues long. The V segment lost 3 bases and the J segment 6 bases; nucleotides outside the gene matches: 3. CDR1 and CDR2 (germline): KGHSH, LQKENI. The CDR3 here is CASSPLAGGSNEQFF. CDR3 nucleotide sequence: TGTGCCAGCTCACCTCTAGCGGGAGGGAGCAATGAGCAGTTCTTC.

V and J are TRBV19 and TRBJ2-3; 13 nucleotides align to TRBD2. CDR1 LNHDA and CDR2 SQIVND come from the germline V gene (reference sequence). V was pared by 6 bases and J by 4 bases, with 4 bases of the junction left unmatched. The CDR3 runs 15 residues. The CDR3 DNA reads TGTGCCAGTAGGACTAGCGGGAGGTTCGCAGATACGCAGTATTTT. It is translated as CASRTSGRFADTQYF.

This sequence joins TRBV5-8 and TRBJ2-5; D unresolved. CDR1 and CDR2 (germline): SGHTS, YDEGEE. The V and J ends lost 2 bases and 5 bases respectively, with 10 bases between them. This CDR3 comprises 13 residues. CDR3 region: CASSFLWAETQYF. In nucleotides, the CDR3 is TGTGCCAGCAGCTTTCTATGGGCGGAGACCCAGTACTTC.

The chain employs TRBV9 and TRBJ2-2; D ambiguous. From germline, CDR1 is SGDLS and CDR2 YYNGEE. V was cut by 0 bases and J by 1 base, with 4 bases left in between. The CDR3 has 14 amino acids. CDR3 DNA: TGTGCCAGCAGCGTAGGCAGGAACACCGGGGAGCTGTTTTTT. It codes for CASSVGRNTGELFF.

The chain combines TRBV13 with TRBJ2-2; D is perhaps TRBD2 (6 bases). The germline V gene encodes CDR1 PRHDT and CDR2 FYEKMQ (reference sequence). V was pared by 5 bases and J by 1 base, with 17 bases between. The CDR3 runs 17 residues. The CDR3 DNA reads TGTGCCAGCAGCAGACTCAGGACCGGGGGGAACACCGGGGAGCTGTTTTTT. Translating gives CASSRLRTGGNTGELFF.

This clone was detected once. The V call is TRBV5-5, the J call TRBJ1-2, with unresolved D. From germline, CDR1 is SGHKS and CDR2 YYEKEE (reference sequence). This CDR3 region has 13 residues. Trimming removed 5 bases at V and 3 bases at J, with 11 bases between. The CDR3 loop reads CASRLDTHYGYTF. The CDR3 DNA sequence: TGTGCCAGCAGGCTCGACACCCACTATGGCTACACCTTC.